The source of this TCR beta chain is a study of a mutant IDH1 vaccine in newly diagnosed glioma listed by TCRdb under 2021. At the level of the whole study: The roughly 33 treated patients were roughly 62% male and approximately 40% female, with a mean age of about 43 years. Longitudinal TCRB deep sequencing was performed for about two dozen treated patients wherever samples were available for exploratory analyses. Six visits were used for peripheral blood collection: V03 (baseline), V05, V07, V10, V12 and V13. Before enrollment, most patients had been given radiochemotherapy with temozolomide as standard therapy, while the rest had received either radiotherapy alone or temozolomide alone.

Worth noting for this clone: The antigen it binds to is not known. No base qualities exist here, and no much larger clone lies one base off it.

On the study overall, not on this receptor specifically: Immune responses induced by the vaccine were seen in about 93% of patients across multiple MHC alleles. The authors noted that analyses of patient blood samples could not be reproduced because of sample limitations. Selection of PBMC samples for TCRB deep sequencing was based on availability. Changes in the top peripheral T cell clonotypes picked up by TCRB sequencing did not appear to be linked to pseudoprogression.

Libraries were built with the immunoSEQ multiplex PCR assay. Rearranged TCR beta chain sequences were amplified with the hsTCRB Kit following the manufacturer's protocol. TCRB libraries were sequenced on an Illumina MiSeq. In the paper's pipeline: Demultiplexing, trimming and gene mapping were performed with the kit vendor's proprietary platform. TCRdb obtained this table from immuneACCESS and retained in-frame rearrangements with V and J assigned. These tables miss some clones; where compared with another copy, unresolved V genes account for less than half of the shortfall, and the remainder is unexplained. V, J and clone size were drawn from that table, and D and trimming were deduced from the DNA. Present in this sample are under 90,000 clones, 75% to 85% of which were seen just once. 8.2% of the sample goes to the ten largest clones. The intended sense of this specimen's time point label: baseline, week 1 (first vaccination visit). The treatment or condition label corresponds to: pre-vaccination baseline after standard-of-care therapy. All donors had newly diagnosed IDH1-mutant astrocytomas of WHO grade 3 or 4 that showed loss of nuclear ATRX. The samples were drawn from NOA16, a multicentre, single-arm, open-label phase I trial in Germany that tested a mutant IDH1 peptide vaccine in humans for the first time. For immunogenicity testing, the blood drawn at visit V03 was used as the baseline sample. Genomic DNA for TCRB sequencing was extracted from EDTA blood using the DNeasy Blood and Tissue Kit.

Material: PBMCs, obtained from a glioma patient treated with radiotherapy, temozolomide or both. The sequence was collected from a middle-aged man with glioma.

The CDR3 reads CASSVRDRGQETQYF. The DNA sequence is TGTGCCAGCAGCGTAAGAGATAGGGGCCAAGAGACCCAGTACTTC. The chain uses TRBV9 and TRBJ2-5; the D gene is possibly TRBD1, with 5 bases matching. V was cut back by 1 base and J by 1 base, leaving a gap of 11 bases between them. The CDR1 and CDR2 encoded by the germline V gene are SGDLS and YYNGEE. The CDR3, from cysteine to phenylalanine, totals 15 residues. The DNA shown is the 45-base CDR3, in frame from base 1.